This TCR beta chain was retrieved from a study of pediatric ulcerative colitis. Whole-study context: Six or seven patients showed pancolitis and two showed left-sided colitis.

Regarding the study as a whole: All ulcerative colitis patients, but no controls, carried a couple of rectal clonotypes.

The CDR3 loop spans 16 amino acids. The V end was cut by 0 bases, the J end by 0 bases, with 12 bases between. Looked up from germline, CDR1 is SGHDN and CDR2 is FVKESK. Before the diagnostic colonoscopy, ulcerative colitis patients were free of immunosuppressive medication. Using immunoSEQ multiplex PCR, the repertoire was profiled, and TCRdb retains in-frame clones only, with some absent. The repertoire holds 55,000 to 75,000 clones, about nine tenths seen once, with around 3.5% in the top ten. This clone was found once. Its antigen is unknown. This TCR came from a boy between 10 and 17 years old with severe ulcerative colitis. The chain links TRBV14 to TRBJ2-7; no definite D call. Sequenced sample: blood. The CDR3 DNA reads TGTGCCAGCAGCCAAGATGGCAGTTCCTTCTCCTACGAGCAGTACTTC. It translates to CASSQDGSSFSYEQYF. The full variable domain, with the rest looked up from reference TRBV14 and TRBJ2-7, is EAGVTQFPSHSVIEKGQTVTLRCDPISGHDNLYWYRRVMGKEIKFLLHFVKESKQDESGMPNNRFLAERTGGTYSTLKVQPAELEDSGVYFCASSQDGSSFSYEQYFGPGTRLTVT.